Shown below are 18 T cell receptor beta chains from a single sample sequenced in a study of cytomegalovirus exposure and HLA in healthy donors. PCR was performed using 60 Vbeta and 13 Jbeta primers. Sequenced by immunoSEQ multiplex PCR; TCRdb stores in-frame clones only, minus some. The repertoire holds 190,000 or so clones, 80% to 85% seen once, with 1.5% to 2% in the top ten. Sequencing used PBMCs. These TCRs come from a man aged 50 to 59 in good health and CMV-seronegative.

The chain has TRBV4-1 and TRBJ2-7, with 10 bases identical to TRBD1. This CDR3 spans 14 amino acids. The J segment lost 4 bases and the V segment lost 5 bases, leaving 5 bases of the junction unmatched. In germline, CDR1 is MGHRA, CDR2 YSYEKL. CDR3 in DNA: TGCGCCAGCAGCACACCGGGACAGGGGTACGAGCAGTACTTC. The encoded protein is CASSTPGQGYEQYF.

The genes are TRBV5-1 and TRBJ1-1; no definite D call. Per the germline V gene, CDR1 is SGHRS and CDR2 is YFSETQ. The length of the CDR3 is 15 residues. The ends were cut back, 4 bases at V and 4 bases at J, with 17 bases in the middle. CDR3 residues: CASSLARGIGTEAFF. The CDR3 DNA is TGCGCCAGCAGCCTGGCTCGAGGGATCGGCACTGAAGCTTTCTTT.

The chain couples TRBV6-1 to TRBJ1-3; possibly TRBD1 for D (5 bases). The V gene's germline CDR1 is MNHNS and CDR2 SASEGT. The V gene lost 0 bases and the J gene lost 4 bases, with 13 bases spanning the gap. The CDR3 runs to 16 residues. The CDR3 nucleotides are TGTGCCAGCAGTGAAGCCCTGGGGCTATGGGGAAACACCATATATTTT. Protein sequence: CASSEALGLWGNTIYF.

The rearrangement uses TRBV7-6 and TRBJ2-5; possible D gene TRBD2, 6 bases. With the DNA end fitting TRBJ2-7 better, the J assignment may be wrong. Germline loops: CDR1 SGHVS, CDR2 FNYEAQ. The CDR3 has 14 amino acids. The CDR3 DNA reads TGTGCCAGCAGCTCTTCGGGACTCTCCTACGAGCAGTACTTC. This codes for CASSSSGLSYEQYF.

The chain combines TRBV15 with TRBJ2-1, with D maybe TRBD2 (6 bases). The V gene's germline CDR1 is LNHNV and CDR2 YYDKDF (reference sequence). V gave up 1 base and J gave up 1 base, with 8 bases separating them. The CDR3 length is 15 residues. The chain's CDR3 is CATSRGGVSYNEQFF. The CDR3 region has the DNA TGTGCCACCAGCAGAGGGGGGGTGTCCTACAATGAGCAGTTCTTC.

CDR3 in amino acids: CASSLARLVEPSTDTQYF. The CDR3 DNA follows: TGCGCCAGCAGCTTGGCCAGACTAGTCGAGCCTAGCACAGATACGCAGTATTTT. The rearrangement uses TRBV5-1 and TRBJ2-3, with D perhaps TRBD2 (6 bases). The germline gives CDR1 SGHRS, CDR2 YFSETQ. V shed 0 bases and J shed 0 bases, with 17 bases lying between them. CDR3 length equals 18 residues.

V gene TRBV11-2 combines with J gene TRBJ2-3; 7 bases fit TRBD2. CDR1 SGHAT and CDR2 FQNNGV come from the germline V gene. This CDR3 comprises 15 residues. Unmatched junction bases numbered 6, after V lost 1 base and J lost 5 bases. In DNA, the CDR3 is TGTGCCAGCAGCTTAGTCCGCGGGGGAAAAGATACGCAGTATTTT. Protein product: CASSLVRGGKDTQYF.

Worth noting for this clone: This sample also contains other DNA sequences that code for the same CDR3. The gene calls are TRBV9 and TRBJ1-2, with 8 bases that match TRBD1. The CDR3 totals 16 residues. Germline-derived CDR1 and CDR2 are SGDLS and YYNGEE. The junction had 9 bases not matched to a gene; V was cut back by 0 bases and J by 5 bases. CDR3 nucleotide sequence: TGTGCCAGCAGCGTAGTGGGGACAGGTCCCGGGTATGGCTACACCTTC. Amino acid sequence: CASSVVGTGPGYGYTF.

The CDR3 DNA reads TGCAGCGTTGAACCGACAAGGAATACGCAGTATTTT. Translation gives CSVEPTRNTQYF. V is TRBV29-1 and J is TRBJ2-3; no clear D. Germline CDR1 reads SQVTM; CDR2 reads ANQGSEA. The CDR3 loop spans 12 amino acids. Trimming cost V 2 bases and J 7 bases, with 10 bases left between them.

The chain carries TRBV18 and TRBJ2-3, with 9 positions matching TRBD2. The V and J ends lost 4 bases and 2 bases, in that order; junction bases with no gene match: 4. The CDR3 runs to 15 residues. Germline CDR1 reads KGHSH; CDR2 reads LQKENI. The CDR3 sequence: CASSRTSGYTDTQYF. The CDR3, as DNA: TGTGCCAGCTCACGTACTAGCGGGTACACAGATACGCAGTATTTT.

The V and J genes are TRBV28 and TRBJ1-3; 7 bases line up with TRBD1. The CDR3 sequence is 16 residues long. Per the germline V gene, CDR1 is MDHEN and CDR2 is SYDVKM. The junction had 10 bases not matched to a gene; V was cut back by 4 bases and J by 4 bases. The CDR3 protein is CASSSTPGGTGNTIYF. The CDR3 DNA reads TGTGCCAGCAGTTCGACTCCAGGGGGAACAGGAAACACCATATATTTT.

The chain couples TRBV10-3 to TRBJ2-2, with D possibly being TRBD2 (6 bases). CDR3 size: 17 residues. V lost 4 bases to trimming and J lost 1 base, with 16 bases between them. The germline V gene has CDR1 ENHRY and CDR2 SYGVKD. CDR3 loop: CAISGSTGRGNTGELFF. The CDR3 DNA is TGTGCCATCAGTGGGTCGACTGGGCGGGGGAACACCGGGGAGCTGTTTTTT.

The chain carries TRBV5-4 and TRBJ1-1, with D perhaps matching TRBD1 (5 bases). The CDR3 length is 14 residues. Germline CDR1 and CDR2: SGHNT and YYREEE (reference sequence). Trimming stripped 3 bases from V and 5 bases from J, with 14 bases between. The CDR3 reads CASSSPGRWTEAFF. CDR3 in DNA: TGTGCCAGCAGCTCACCAGGGAGGTGGACTGAAGCTTTCTTT. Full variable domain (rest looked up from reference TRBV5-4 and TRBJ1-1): ETGVTQSPTHLIKTRGQQVTLRCSSQSGHNTVSWYQQALGQGPQFIFQYYREEENGRGNFPPRFSGLQFPNYSSELNVNALELDDSALYLCASSSPGRWTEAFFGQGTRLTVV.

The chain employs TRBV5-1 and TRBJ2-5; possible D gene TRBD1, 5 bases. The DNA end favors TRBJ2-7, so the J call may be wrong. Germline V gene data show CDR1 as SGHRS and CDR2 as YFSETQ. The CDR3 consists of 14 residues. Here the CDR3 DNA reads TGCGCCAGCAGCTTGGGACAGTGGTCCTACGAGCAGTACTTC. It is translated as CASSLGQWSYEQYF.

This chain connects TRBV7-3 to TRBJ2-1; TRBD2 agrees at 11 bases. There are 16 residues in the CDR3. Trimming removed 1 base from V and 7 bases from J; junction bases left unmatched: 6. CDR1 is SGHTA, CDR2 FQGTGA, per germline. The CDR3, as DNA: TGTGCCAGCAGCTTAATTGTAGCGGGGGGGCCGAATGAGCAGTTCTTC. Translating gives CASSLIVAGGPNEQFF.

As DNA, the CDR3 is TGCAGCGTTGCAGGGGCAGACTACAATGAGCAGTTCTTC. It codes for CSVAGADYNEQFF. The gene calls are TRBV29-1 and TRBJ2-1, with a possible D match to TRBD1 (6 bases). The CDR3 is 13 amino acids. Germline V gene sequence: CDR1 SQVTM, CDR2 ANQGSEA. Trimming stripped 4 bases from V and 3 bases from J, with 10 bases between.

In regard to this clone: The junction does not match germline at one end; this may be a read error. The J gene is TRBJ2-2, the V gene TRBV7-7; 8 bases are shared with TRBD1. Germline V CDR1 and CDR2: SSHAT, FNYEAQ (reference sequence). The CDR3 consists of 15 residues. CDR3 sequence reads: CASSNQQGGTGELFF. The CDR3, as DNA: TGTGCTAGCAGCAATCAACAGGGGGGCACCGGGGAGCTGTTTTTT.

CDR3 residues: CASSQNRGASPGIYEQYF. The CDR3 DNA reads as TGTGCCAGCAGCCAAAACCGGGGAGCATCGCCGGGGATATACGAGCAGTACTTC. The chain joins TRBV7-8 to TRBJ2-7, with a possible D match to TRBD2 (5 bases). CDR3 length: 18 amino acids. Between the trimmed V and J ends, which lost 5 bases and 4 bases, there was a span of 27 bases. Germline V gene data show CDR1 as SGHVS and CDR2 as FQNEAQ. The full variable domain, its missing parts supplied by reference TRBV7-8 and TRBJ2-7, is GAGVSQSPRYKVAKRGQDVALRCDPISGHVSLFWYQQALGQGPEFLTYFQNEAQLDKSGLPSDRFFAERPEGSVSTLKIQRTQQEDSAVYLCASSQNRGASPGIYEQYFGPGTRLTVT.